This TCR beta chain comes out of a study of blood T cell repertoires in COVID-19. Study-level information: Spain, Italy and the United States supplied samples that represented acute and convalescent COVID-19. Nucleic acid was either cDNA or gDNA, and it came from T cells, B-cell-depleted T cells, or PBMCs.

V was clipped by 7 bases and J by 4 bases; unmatched bases: 8. Germline V lookup: CDR1 SNHLY, CDR2 FYNNEI. CDR3 size: 15 residues. It was during active infection that Seattle patients were enrolled and then longitudinally followed. In the authors' methods: Nucleated cell counts were estimated from reference gene primer amplification. Measured with immunoSEQ multiplex PCR; TCRdb has only the in-frame clones, and not every one. The V and J calls and the clone size are those of that table, but D and trimming were determined from the DNA. Of around 330,000 clones detected, about 87% appear once; the ten largest clones hold 1.5% to 2%.

The receptor was isolated from a woman in her 30s with COVID-19, enrolled during active disease. The chain carries TRBV2 and TRBJ1-1, with TRBD1 matching 11 bases. Source material: peripheral blood. DNA of the CDR3: TGTGCCAGCATGGGCCCCGGGACAGGGGGCACTGAAGCTTTCTTT. Amino acids: CASMGPGTGGTEAFF.